These 10 T cell receptor beta chains share one sample of origin, sequenced in a study of identical twins. TCRdb called the 5' RACE reads again in MiXCR, with one record for every CDR3 protein. The sample lists fewer than 550,000 distinct CDR3 sequences, approximately 15% seen once, with 0.8% to 1% in the top ten. The data also belong to a second study, concerning yellow fever vaccine responses in identical twins.

Material: CD4+ T cells sorted from blood. Source of these receptors: a woman under 30 in good health.

This clonotype was detected a few times. The J gene is TRBJ2-2, the V gene TRBV29-1; 10 bases fit TRBD1. Germline CDR1 and CDR2: SQVTM and ANQGSEA. The CDR3 sequence is 14 residues long. Trimming at V came to 7 bases and at J to 6 bases, leaving 8 bases not matched to a gene. CDR3 DNA sequence: TGCAGCGGGGGACAGGGGTTGTTCGCCGGGGAGCTGTTTTTT. Translating it yields CSGGQGLFAGELFF.

This clonotype was observed many times. V gene TRBV12-3 or TRBV12-4 combines with J gene TRBJ1-3; D unclear. V lost 3 bases and J 0 bases, leaving 6 bases between the germline ends. The CDR3 extends over 14 amino acids. The CDR3 reads CASSFLGSGNTIYF. The CDR3 coding sequence is TGTGCCAGCAGTTTTCTGGGCTCTGGAAACACCATATATTTT.

This clonotype turned up a few times. The rearrangement uses TRBV5-6 and TRBJ2-1, with TRBD2 identical over 9 bases. The germline V gene has CDR1 SGHDT and CDR2 YYEEEE. This CDR3 has 15 amino acids. The ends lost 1 base at V and 6 bases at J; junction bases unmatched: 5. The CDR3 sequence is CASSLQLAGFNEQFF. CDR3 bases: TGTGCCAGCAGCTTGCAGCTAGCGGGATTCAATGAGCAGTTCTTC.

This clonotype was detected only a few times. V usage is TRBV5-1 and J usage is TRBJ1-6, with D perhaps TRBD1 (5 bases). The CDR3 spans 15 residues. Looked up from germline, CDR1 is SGHRS and CDR2 is YFSETQ. V was shortened by 4 bases and J by 5 bases, with 13 bases between the two germline ends. The CDR3: CASSPEGQHNSPLHF. The CDR3 DNA follows: TGCGCCAGCAGCCCGGAGGGGCAGCATAATTCACCCCTCCACTTT.

The sample holds a few counts of this clonotype. The CDR3 DNA reads as TGTGCCAGCATCCGGACTGGACTGATAAACAATGAGCAGTTCTTC. Translation: CASIRTGLINNEQFF. This chain joins TRBV7-2 and TRBJ2-1, with a possible D match to TRBD2 (5 bases). CDR3 length equals 15 residues. Trimming stripped 7 bases from V and 5 bases from J, with 18 bases between. Germline V gene lookup returns CDR1 SGHTA and CDR2 FQGNSA.

The V gene is TRBV5-1, the J gene TRBJ2-1; 16 bases align to TRBD2. Germline loops: CDR1 SGHRS, CDR2 YFSETQ. With V trimmed by 4 bases and J by 8 bases, 12 bases remained unmatched. The CDR3 covers 18 residues. In DNA form, the CDR3 reads TGCGCCAGCAGCCCGGCCGGGACTAGCGGGGGGGCGGTTTATGAGCAGTTCTTC. This codes for CASSPAGTSGGAVYEQFF.

The sample holds a few counts of this clonotype. This chain uses TRBV5-1 with TRBJ2-7, with TRBD2 matching 8 bases. V trimming: 4 bases; J trimming: 5 bases; junction bases outside the gene matches: 11. Germline lookup yields CDR1 SGHRS and CDR2 YFSETQ. This CDR3 has 15 residues. CDR3 region: CASSPSRGGIDEQYF. The CDR3 DNA is TGCGCCAGCAGCCCCTCCCGCGGGGGGATCGACGAGCAGTACTTC.

The chain is built from TRBV6-2 or TRBV6-3 and TRBJ2-3; possible D gene TRBD2, 6 bases. The V gene's germline CDR1 is MNHEY and CDR2 SVGEGT. The CDR3 is made up of 14 amino acids. V was trimmed by 4 bases and J by 6 bases, leaving 14 bases between them. This chain's CDR3 is CASSSVEGRDTQYF. In nucleotides, the CDR3 is TGTGCCAGCAGTTCCGTGGAGGGGAGGGATACGCAGTATTTT.

The chain has TRBV2 and TRBJ1-2; maybe TRBD1 (6 bases). Germline CDR1 reads SNHLY; CDR2 reads FYNNEI. This CDR3 has 13 amino acids. V shed 5 bases and J shed 3 bases, with 10 bases lying between them. The CDR3 DNA reads TGTGCCAGCAGTCAACAGGGTTACTATGGCTACACCTTC. Its translation: CASSQQGYYGYTF.

This chain links TRBV7-2 with TRBJ1-2, with a tentative D call TRBD1 (5 bases). The V gene's germline CDR1 is SGHTA and CDR2 FQGNSA. The CDR3 runs to 15 residues. Deletions cut 1 base from V and 2 bases from J, with 11 bases between. DNA for the CDR3: TGTGCCAGCAGCTTAGATCCCGCAGGGAACTATGGCTACACCTTC. Translating it yields CASSLDPAGNYGYTF.